These T cell receptor beta chains were read from a single sample in a study of T cell responses to AZD1222 COVID-19 vaccine. Using immunoSEQ multiplex PCR, the repertoire was profiled, and TCRdb retains in-frame clones only, with some absent. The data contain about 150,000 clones, approximately 90% of them seen just once; the ten biggest clones take up 1.5% to 2%. The sequencing here drew on peripheral blood, taken on day 0 of AZD1222 vaccination. These receptors came from an adult in good health. The CDR3 runs from the conserved cysteine through the conserved F or W. The order of the fields is CDR3 DNA, CDR3 protein, clone size, D gene, J gene, V gene. D genes are given only for firm matches. Only part of the rows carry a size: once, few, many, or a class if the clone is expanded.

cdr3_nt: TGTGCCAGCAGGGACCCTACAGCGGGAGAATATGAGCAGTTCTTC; cdr3_aa: CASRDPTAGEYEQFF; clone_size: few; d_call: TRBD2; j_call: TRBJ2-1; v_call: TRBV6-5
cdr3_nt: TGTGCCAGCAGCCCCTTGGACGAAACACGACACTCCTACGAGCAGTACTTC; cdr3_aa: CASSPLDETRHSYEQYF; clone_size: -; d_call: -; j_call: TRBJ2-7; v_call: TRBV3-1/TRBV3-2
cdr3_nt: TGCAGCGCCCTCGCAACCCACGAGCAGTACTTC; cdr3_aa: CSALATHEQYF; clone_size: -; d_call: -; j_call: TRBJ2-7; v_call: TRBV20-1
cdr3_nt: TGCGCCAGCAGCGTAGGACAGGGAGATCAGCCCCAGCATTTT; cdr3_aa: CASSVGQGDQPQHF; clone_size: -; d_call: TRBD1; j_call: TRBJ1-5; v_call: TRBV4-1
cdr3_nt: TGTGCCAGTAGTAAGACTAGCGGGATTGAGACCCAGTACTTC; cdr3_aa: CASSKTSGIETQYF; clone_size: -; d_call: TRBD2; j_call: TRBJ2-5; v_call: TRBV19
cdr3_nt: TGTGCCAGCAGTTTAAGGGCGGGGTTGGGAGGCTACACCTTC; cdr3_aa: CASSLRAGLGGYTF; clone_size: -; d_call: -; j_call: TRBJ1-2; v_call: TRBV27
cdr3_nt: TGTGCCAGCAGCCCACCTCTTCAGCCTACTGAAGCTTTCTTT; cdr3_aa: CASSPPLQPTEAFF; clone_size: once; d_call: -; j_call: TRBJ1-1; v_call: TRBV28
cdr3_nt: TGTGCCAGCTCACCACCTTCCGCGGGAGGGCCGTATGAGCAGTTCTTC; cdr3_aa: CASSPPSAGGPYEQFF; clone_size: -; d_call: TRBD2; j_call: TRBJ2-1; v_call: TRBV18
cdr3_nt: TGTGCCAGCATTTGGGGCACTGAAGCTTTCTTT; cdr3_aa: CASIWGTEAFF; clone_size: -; d_call: -; j_call: TRBJ1-1; v_call: TRBV12-3/TRBV12-4
cdr3_nt: TGTGCCAGCAGCAACGATTTGGGGATGGGATCTGGAAACACCATATATTTT; cdr3_aa: CASSNDLGMGSGNTIYF; clone_size: -; d_call: -; j_call: TRBJ1-3; v_call: TRBV11-2
cdr3_nt: TGTGCCAGCAGCCGGGTATCAGGGGTATTGAACACTGAAGCTTTCTTT; cdr3_aa: CASSRVSGVLNTEAFF; clone_size: -; d_call: -; j_call: TRBJ1-1; v_call: TRBV14
cdr3_nt: TGTGCCACCAGCAGAGGTCCCCCGACAGGGTACCTCACAGATACGCAGTATTTT; cdr3_aa: CATSRGPPTGYLTDTQYF; clone_size: -; d_call: TRBD1; j_call: TRBJ2-3; v_call: TRBV15
cdr3_nt: TGCGCCAGCAGCCAGGACAGGGAGGGGGCAGATACGCAGTATTTT; cdr3_aa: CASSQDREGADTQYF; clone_size: -; d_call: -; j_call: TRBJ2-3; v_call: TRBV4-1
cdr3_nt: TGTGCCAGCAGTTTTCCGATGGCTAACTATGGCTACACCTTC; cdr3_aa: CASSFPMANYGYTF; clone_size: few; d_call: -; j_call: TRBJ1-2; v_call: TRBV28
cdr3_nt: TGTGCCAGCAGGGTTACCATGAACACTGAAGCTTTCTTT; cdr3_aa: CASRVTMNTEAFF; clone_size: -; d_call: -; j_call: TRBJ1-1; v_call: TRBV7-2